The next 30 T cell receptor beta chains were all read from a single sample in a study of cytomegalovirus exposure and HLA in healthy donors (dated by TCRdb to 2016 to 2017). Receptor amplification or capture employed the immunoSEQ multiplex PCR assay. The multiplex PCR relied on a mix of 60 forward primers for TCR Vbeta segments and 13 reverse primers for TCR Jbeta segments. TCRdb limited this immuneACCESS table to in-frame rearrangements with V and J called. A share of clones is missing; checked studies link under half to unresolved V genes, and the rest is unexplained. For this sample the table gives around 170,000 clones, of which approximately 80% were detected only once. The leading ten clones occupy about 2.9% of the sample. Sample: PBMCs. The receptors here all came from a woman aged 50 to 65 in good health and CMV-seropositive.

This clone was recorded only once. This sequence joins TRBV9 and TRBJ1-6, with TRBD1 identical over 7 bases. This CDR3 has 14 amino acids. Germline lookup yields CDR1 SGDLS and CDR2 YYNGEE. Trimming removed 4 bases from V and 6 bases from J; junction bases left unmatched: 4. The CDR3 protein is CASSSRDSNSPLHF. In DNA form, the CDR3 reads TGTGCCAGCAGCTCTCGGGACAGTAATTCACCCCTCCACTTT.

The table lists this clone with a few counts. The V gene is TRBV15, the J gene TRBJ1-2, with D unclear. Per the germline V gene, CDR1 is LNHNV and CDR2 is YYDKDF (reference sequence). Trimming removed 0 bases from V and 4 bases from J, with 9 bases in between. CDR3 length: 14 amino acids. CDR3 region: CATSRDIALYGYTF. The DNA for the CDR3 is TGTGCCACCAGCAGAGATATAGCACTCTATGGCTACACCTTC.

The chain joins TRBV6-1 to TRBJ2-7; the D gene is possibly TRBD1 (5 bases). The germline V gene encodes CDR1 MNHNS and CDR2 SASEGT. Trimming removed 8 bases from V and 3 bases from J, with 11 bases in between. This CDR3 has 12 amino acids. The CDR3 sequence is CASGTGFYEQYF. Here the CDR3 DNA reads TGTGCCAGCGGAACAGGTTTCTACGAGCAGTACTTC.

The chain carries TRBV4-3 and TRBJ2-5; D may be TRBD1 (5 bases). The J call may be incorrect, as the DNA end agrees better with TRBJ2-7. The CDR3 runs to 18 residues. Germline assignment: CDR1 LGHNA and CDR2 YSLEER. CDR3: CASSQDTPRGQGSYEQYF. The DNA of the CDR3 is TGCGCCAGCAGCCAAGATACCCCACGTGGGCAGGGCTCCTACGAGCAGTACTTC.

The gene calls are TRBV7-2 and TRBJ1-2, with TRBD1 as a possible D gene (6 bases). V gave up 6 bases and J gave up 5 bases, with 13 bases separating them. The CDR3 loop spans 13 amino acids. Germline V lookup: CDR1 SGHTA, CDR2 FQGNSA. This chain's CDR3 is CASSSDRRYGYTF. DNA for the CDR3: TGTGCCAGCAGTTCAGACAGGAGGTATGGCTACACCTTC.

The V call is TRBV28, the J call TRBJ1-6; 8 bases are a match to TRBD1. Germline V gene lookup returns CDR1 MDHEN and CDR2 SYDVKM. This CDR3 has 14 residues. Trimming took 7 bases from V and 8 from J; bases not matched to a gene: 7. CDR3 residues: CASTSGQGYSPLHF. The DNA of the CDR3 is TGTGCCAGCACCTCTGGACAGGGATATTCACCCCTCCACTTT.

The V and J genes are TRBV28 and TRBJ2-7; tentatively, D is TRBD2 (5 bases). The CDR3 totals 14 residues. The germline gives CDR1 MDHEN, CDR2 SYDVKM. With 5 bases removed from V and 2 bases from J, the gap between germline ends came to 13 bases. The CDR3 DNA reads TGTGCCAGCAGTCCCCCGAGAGGGACCTACGAGCAGTACTTC. As protein: CASSPPRGTYEQYF.

The chain employs TRBV7-9 and TRBJ1-3; weak D call: TRBD1 (6 bases). The germline CDR1 and CDR2 sequences are SEHNR and FQNEAQ (reference sequence). The CDR3 is 14 residues long. With 5 bases removed from V and 1 base from J, the gap between germline ends came to 9 bases. CDR3 region: CASSPGTSGNTIYF. The DNA for the CDR3 is TGTGCCAGCAGCCCGGGGACATCTGGAAACACCATATATTTT.

This sequence joins TRBV5-6 and TRBJ2-1, with 9 bases fitting TRBD2. The CDR3 runs to 15 residues. The trim removed 4 bases at V and 4 bases at J, leaving 6 bases unmatched. Germline V CDR1 and CDR2: SGHDT, YYEEEE. CDR3 nucleotides: TGTGCCAGCAGCCCCGGGACTAGCCGTTACAATGAGCAGTTCTTC. As protein: CASSPGTSRYNEQFF.

This chain uses TRBV11-2 with TRBJ2-7; D is possibly TRBD2 (6 bases). V was cut by 1 base and J by 4 bases, with 11 bases left in between. CDR1 SGHAT and CDR2 FQNNGV come from the germline V gene. The CDR3 extends over 14 amino acids. CDR3 region: CASSLGGTSYEQYF. CDR3 nucleotide sequence: TGTGCCAGCAGCTTAGGAGGGACTTCTTACGAGCAGTACTTC.

This clone was detected a few times. V gene TRBV7-9 combines with J gene TRBJ1-2, with a tentative D call TRBD1 (5 bases). This CDR3 is 13 amino acids long. The germline gives CDR1 SEHNR, CDR2 FQNEAQ (reference sequence). Trimming left V 5 bases short and J 4 bases short, with 11 bases between. The CDR3 sequence: CASSQTGPYGYTF. The CDR3 DNA reads as TGTGCCAGCAGCCAAACAGGACCCTATGGCTACACCTTC.

The V call is TRBV2, the J call TRBJ2-3; D may be TRBD2 (6 bases). CDR1 and CDR2 from the germline V gene are SNHLY and FYNNEI. This CDR3 is 12 amino acids long. V was pared by 4 bases and J by 5 bases, with 7 bases between. The CDR3 sequence is CASSGTIDTQYF. The DNA of the CDR3 is TGTGCCAGCAGTGGGACTATAGATACGCAGTATTTT.

This clone was seen only once. The chain combines TRBV18 with TRBJ2-1; 9 bases line up with TRBD2. The CDR3 runs to 15 residues. Germline V gives CDR1 KGHSH, CDR2 LQKENI. Losses at the gene ends were 3 bases for V and 7 bases for J; bases not matched to a gene: 7. CDR3 nucleotides: TGTGCCAGCTCACCGGGACTAGCTGAGTTTAATGAGCAGTTCTTC. Protein: CASSPGLAEFNEQFF.

The chain combines TRBV9 with TRBJ2-2; 14 bases agree with TRBD2. Germline V gene data show CDR1 as SGDLS and CDR2 as YYNGEE. CDR3 size: 19 residues. Unmatched junction bases numbered 10, after V lost 0 bases and J lost 6 bases. The CDR3 is CASSVGGTSGSLFAGELFF. The CDR3 nucleotides read TGTGCCAGCAGCGTAGGGGGGACTAGCGGGAGTTTGTTTGCCGGGGAGCTGTTTTTT.

This chain links TRBV7-2 with TRBJ1-3, with a weak D call TRBD1 (5 bases). The CDR3 totals 16 residues. CDR1 SGHTA and CDR2 FQGNSA come from the germline V gene. V lost 5 bases and J lost 4, with 18 bases in between. CDR3 coding DNA: TGTGCCAGCAGCCCCCGGGCAGGGCTGGAGGGAAACACCATATATTTT. It encodes CASSPRAGLEGNTIYF.

This clone has a single count. The chain employs TRBV2 and TRBJ2-5, with D possibly being TRBD2 (6 bases). Trimming pared 4 bases from V and 4 bases from J, leaving 10 bases between. Germline CDR1 is SNHLY and CDR2 is FYNNEI. The CDR3 totals 13 residues. The CDR3 bases are TGTGCCAGCAGTGCCGGACTAAGAGAGACCCAGTACTTC. It encodes CASSAGLRETQYF.

The V gene is TRBV11-2, the J gene TRBJ2-2, with TRBD1 identical over 9 bases. The germline V gene has CDR1 SGHAT and CDR2 FQNNGV. Trimming removed 6 bases from V and 6 bases from J; junction bases left unmatched: 11. The CDR3 totals 16 residues. The CDR3 reads CASSSPGQGLSGELFF. The CDR3 DNA is TGTGCCAGCAGTTCACCGGGACAGGGTCTTTCCGGGGAGCTGTTTTTT.

Regarding this clone: Germline is not matched at one junction end, which may reflect a read error. The chain uses TRBV15 and TRBJ2-1, with 8 bases that match TRBD2. This CDR3 region has 14 residues. Germline loops: CDR1 LNHNV, CDR2 YYDKDF (reference sequence). CDR3 sequence reads: CATRSERESFLLIF. The CDR3, as DNA: TGTGCCACCAGGTCTGAGCGGGAGTCCTTTCTGTTAATCTTC.

V is TRBV11-3 and J is TRBJ1-1; tentative D call: TRBD1 (5 bases). Germline V gene lookup returns CDR1 SGHNT and CDR2 YENEEA. This CDR3 comprises 14 residues. Deletions cut 1 base from V and 3 bases from J, with 9 bases between. The CDR3: CASSLAGGDTEAFF. CDR3 coding DNA: TGTGCCAGCAGCTTAGCCGGGGGGGACACTGAAGCTTTCTTT. The full variable domain, completed using reference TRBV11-3 and TRBJ1-1, is EAGVVQSPRYKIIEKKQPVAFWCNPISGHNTLYWYLQNLGQGPELLIRYENEEAVDDSQLPKDRFSAERLKGVDSTLKIQPAELGDSAVYLCASSLAGGDTEAFFGQGTRLTVV.

DNA of the CDR3: TGTGCCAGCAGCTTAGAGGGGATTTGGGAAAACACCATATATTTT. Translated, it gives CASSLEGIWENTIYF. The rearrangement joins TRBV7-2 to TRBJ1-3, with D tentatively TRBD1 (5 bases). The germline CDR1 and CDR2 sequences are SGHTA and FQGNSA. V was clipped by 1 base and J by 6 bases, with 13 bases between them. The CDR3 runs 15 residues.

The V and J genes are TRBV6-5 and TRBJ1-2; 9 bases align to TRBD1. Germline CDR1 is MNHEY and CDR2 is SVGAGI. The CDR3 sequence is 14 residues long. Unmatched junction bases numbered 6, after V lost 6 bases and J lost 4 bases. The DNA for the CDR3 is TGTGCCAGCAGAGACCCGGGACAGGGCTATGGCTACACCTTC. This translates into CASRDPGQGYGYTF.

This clone was picked up one time. The rearrangement links TRBV9 to TRBJ2-3; 7 nucleotides match TRBD2. The germline V gene encodes CDR1 SGDLS and CDR2 YYNGEE. J gave up 5 bases and V 2 bases, and 5 bases lay outside the gene matches. This CDR3 has 14 residues. The CDR3 coding sequence is TGTGCCAGCAGCGTGGCTAGCGGAGAAGATACGCAGTATTTT. Translating gives CASSVASGEDTQYF. Full variable domain (missing parts from reference TRBV9 and TRBJ2-3): DSGVTQTPKHLITATGQRVTLRCSPRSGDLSVYWYQQSLDQGLQFLIQYYNGEERAKGNILERFSAQQFPDLHSELNLSSLELGDSALYFCASSVASGEDTQYFGPGTRLTVL.

The V and J genes are TRBV5-1 and TRBJ2-5, with 7 bases lining up with TRBD1. From germline, CDR1 is SGHRS and CDR2 YFSETQ. Trimming took 3 bases from V and 0 from J; bases not matched to a gene: 2. The CDR3 consists of 14 residues. CDR3 region: CASSSQGYQETQYF. The DNA of the CDR3 is TGCGCCAGCAGCTCACAGGGGTACCAAGAGACCCAGTACTTC.

The CDR3 spells CASSLYIGAGGTGELFF. The CDR3 DNA reads as TGTGCCAGCAGTTTATATATTGGAGCGGGAGGTACCGGGGAGCTGTTTTTT. The V call is TRBV28, the J call TRBJ2-2; 9 bases match TRBD2. This CDR3 has 17 amino acids. V shed 1 base and J 5 bases; nucleotides not matched to a gene: 8. Germline V gene sequence: CDR1 MDHEN, CDR2 SYDVKM.

The gene calls are TRBV30 and TRBJ1-2; TRBD1 is a possible D gene (5 bases). Germline CDR1 is GTSNPN and CDR2 is SVGIG (reference sequence). With 2 bases removed from V and 6 bases from J, the gap between germline ends came to 10 bases. CDR3 length: 12 residues. The DNA for the CDR3 is TGTGCCTGGAGTCCTGGGGCGGATGGCTACACCTTC. Translating gives CAWSPGADGYTF. Drawing the rest from reference TRBV30 and TRBJ1-2, the complete variable domain is SQTIHQWPATLVQPVGSPLSLECTVEGTSNPNLYWYRQAAGRGLQLLFYSVGIGQISSEVPQNLSASRPQDRQFILSSKKLLLSDSGFYLCAWSPGADGYTFGSGTRLTVV.

The J gene is TRBJ2-5, the V gene TRBV7-8; a possible D gene is TRBD1 (5 bases). This CDR3 has 16 amino acids. The ends were cut back, 5 bases at V and 5 bases at J, with 21 bases in the middle. Germline V gives CDR1 SGHVS, CDR2 FQNEAQ. CDR3 coding DNA: TGTGCCAGCAGCCCCCAGTTTCGACAGTATGGGGAGACCCAGTACTTC. Its protein is CASSPQFRQYGETQYF.

The rearrangement joins TRBV6-1 to TRBJ1-5, with D possibly matching TRBD1 (6 bases). V was trimmed by 1 base and J by 1 base, leaving 11 bases between them. CDR3 length: 16 residues. Germline CDR1 MNHNS, CDR2 SASEGT. As DNA, the CDR3 is TGTGCCAGCAGTGAAGGGCGGGGGGGCAGCAATCAGCCCCAGCATTTT. It translates to CASSEGRGGSNQPQHF.

The genes are TRBV7-9 and TRBJ1-3, with TRBD1 matching 10 bases. The germline V gene encodes CDR1 SEHNR and CDR2 FQNEAQ (reference sequence). The CDR3 contains 18 residues. With V trimmed by 2 bases and J by 3 bases, 10 bases remained unmatched. The CDR3 region is CASSLWDRGRGSGNTIYF. CDR3 in DNA: TGTGCCAGCAGCTTATGGGACAGGGGTCGAGGAAGTGGAAACACCATATATTTT. Full variable domain (outside the CDR3, taken from reference TRBV7-9 and TRBJ1-3): DTGVSQNPRHKITKRGQNVTFRCDPISEHNRLYWYRQTLGQGPEFLTYFQNEAQLEKSRLLSDRFSAERPKGSFSTLEIQRTEQGDSAMYLCASSLWDRGRGSGNTIYFGEGSWLTVV.

The rearrangement uses TRBV2 and TRBJ2-3; no clear D. Germline CDR1 is SNHLY and CDR2 is FYNNEI. The CDR3 has 13 amino acids. Trimming took 5 bases from V and 3 from J, leaving 9 bases between them. The CDR3 DNA is TGTGCCAGCAGTTCGGAGACTACAGATACGCAGTATTTT. As protein: CASSSETTDTQYF.

CDR3 in amino acids: CASNEDNEQFF. CDR3 in DNA: TGTGCCAGCAACGAGGACAATGAGCAGTTCTTC. The chain carries TRBV21-1 and TRBJ2-1; TRBD2 was called by the table and not checked on the DNA. TRBV21-1 is given as a pseudogene. CDR3 size: 11 residues.